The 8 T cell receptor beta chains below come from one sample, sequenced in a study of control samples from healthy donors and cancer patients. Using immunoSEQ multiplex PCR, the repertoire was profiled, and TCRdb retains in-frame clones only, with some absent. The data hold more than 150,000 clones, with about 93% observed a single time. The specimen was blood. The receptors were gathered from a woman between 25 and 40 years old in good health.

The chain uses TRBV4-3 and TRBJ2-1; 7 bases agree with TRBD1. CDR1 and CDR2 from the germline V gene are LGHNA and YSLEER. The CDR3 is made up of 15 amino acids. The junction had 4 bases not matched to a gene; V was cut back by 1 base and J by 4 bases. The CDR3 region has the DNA TGCGCCAGCAGCCAAGGTCAGGGGGATTACAATGAGCAGTTCTTC. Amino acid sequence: CASSQGQGDYNEQFF.

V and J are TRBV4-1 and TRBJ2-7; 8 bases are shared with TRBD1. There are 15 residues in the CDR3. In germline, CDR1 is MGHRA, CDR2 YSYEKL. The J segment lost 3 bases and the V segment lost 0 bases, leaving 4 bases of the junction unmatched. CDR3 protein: CASSQDPGGFYEQYF. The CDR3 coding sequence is TGCGCCAGCAGCCAAGACCCAGGGGGCTTCTACGAGCAGTACTTC.

In DNA form, the CDR3 reads TGTGCCAGCAGCTTAGGCTGGACTAGCGGGAATTATGAGCAGTTCTTC. It specifies CASSLGWTSGNYEQFF. The chain has TRBV7-9 and TRBJ2-1, with 12 positions matching TRBD2. Germline CDR1 SEHNR, CDR2 FQNEAQ (reference sequence). The CDR3 is made up of 16 amino acids. J was trimmed by 8 bases and V by 1 base; bases with no gene match: 6.

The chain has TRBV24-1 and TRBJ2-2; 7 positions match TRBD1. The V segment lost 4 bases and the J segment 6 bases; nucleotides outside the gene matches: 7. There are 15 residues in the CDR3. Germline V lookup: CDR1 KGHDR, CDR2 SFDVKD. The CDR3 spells CATSDLQGLAGELFF. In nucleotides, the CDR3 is TGTGCCACCAGTGACCTACAGGGGTTGGCCGGGGAGCTGTTTTTT.

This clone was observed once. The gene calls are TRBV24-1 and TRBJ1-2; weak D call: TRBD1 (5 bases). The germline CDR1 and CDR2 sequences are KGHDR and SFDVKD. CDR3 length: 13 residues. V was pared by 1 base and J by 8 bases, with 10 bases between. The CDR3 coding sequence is TGTGCCACCAGTGATTTCTCAGGGATGGGCTACACCTTC. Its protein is CATSDFSGMGYTF.

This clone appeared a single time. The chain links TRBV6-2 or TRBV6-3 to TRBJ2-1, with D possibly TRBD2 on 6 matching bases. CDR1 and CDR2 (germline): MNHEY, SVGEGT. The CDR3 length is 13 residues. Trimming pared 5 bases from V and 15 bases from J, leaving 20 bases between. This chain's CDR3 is CASSLSGLPGRFF. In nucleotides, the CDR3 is TGTGCCAGCAGTCTATCCGGACTACCAGGGAGGTTCTTC.

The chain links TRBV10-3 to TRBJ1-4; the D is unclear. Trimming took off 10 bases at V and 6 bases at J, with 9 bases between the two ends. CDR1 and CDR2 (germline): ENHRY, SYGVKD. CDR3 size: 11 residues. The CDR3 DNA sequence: TGTGCCACTTCCATCGATGAAAAACTGTTTTTT. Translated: CATSIDEKLFF.

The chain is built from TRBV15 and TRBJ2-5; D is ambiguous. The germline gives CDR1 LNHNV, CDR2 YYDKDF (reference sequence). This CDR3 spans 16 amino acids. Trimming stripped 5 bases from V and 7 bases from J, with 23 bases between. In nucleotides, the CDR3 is TGTGCCACCAGCGGGCGAACCCTCGCCGCTTTGAGGACCCAGTACTTC. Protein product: CATSGRTLAALRTQYF.